These 31 T cell receptor beta chains came from one sample sequenced in a study of blood T cell repertoires in COVID-19 (dated by TCRdb to 2020 to 2021). Library method: the immunoSEQ multiplex PCR assay. The source is immuneACCESS, and TCRdb retained only in-frame sequences with V and J called. Part of the clones is not carried over; for the studies checked, unresolved V genes explain less than half of this, and the remainder is unexplained. For this sample there are over 55,000 clones; 60% to 75% appear just once. The ten largest clones capture roughly a third of the sample. Sequencing input: peripheral blood. The receptors were gathered from a woman in her 70s with acute or convalescent COVID-19.

This chain connects TRBV27 to TRBJ2-1, with D possibly matching TRBD2 (5 bases). Trimming removed 5 bases at V and 6 bases at J, with 11 bases between. Germline CDR1 and CDR2: MNHEY and SMNVEV (reference sequence). CDR3 size: 13 residues. DNA for the CDR3: TGTGCCAGCAGTCTAGGGAGCGTCAATGAGCAGTTCTTC. Translation: CASSLGSVNEQFF.

This clone occurred a few times. V is TRBV9 and J is TRBJ1-1, with a possible D match to TRBD1 (6 bases). The CDR3 length is 15 residues. V lost 0 bases and J lost 10, with 19 bases in between. Germline V gives CDR1 SGDLS, CDR2 YYNGEE. The chain's CDR3 is CASSVAAQGPLGAFF. CDR3 bases: TGTGCCAGCAGCGTAGCCGCCCAGGGGCCGCTGGGAGCTTTCTTT.

The rearrangement joins TRBV5-1 to TRBJ2-7; D gene ambiguous. V was trimmed by 2 bases and J by 7 bases, leaving 10 bases between them. Germline V gives CDR1 SGHRS, CDR2 YFSETQ. The CDR3 extends over 12 amino acids. The CDR3 protein is CASSLPSSEQYF. The CDR3 nucleotides read TGCGCCAGCAGCTTACCCAGTTCGGAGCAGTACTTC.

The genes are TRBV4-3 and TRBJ2-1; TRBD2 might be the D (5 bases). Germline V CDR1 and CDR2: LGHNA, YSLEER. Trimming cost V 0 bases and J 2 bases, with 11 bases left between them. The CDR3 contains 16 residues. DNA for the CDR3: TGCGCCAGCAGCCAAGATCCGGCTAGCCCCTACAATGAGCAGTTCTTC. This sequence encodes CASSQDPASPYNEQFF.

In this sample, this clone turned up a few times. The J gene is TRBJ1-2, the V gene TRBV5-1; 8 nucleotides match TRBD1. The junction had 6 bases not matched to a gene; V was cut back by 2 bases and J by 6 bases. The CDR3 length is 14 residues. Per the germline V gene, CDR1 is SGHRS and CDR2 is YFSETQ. CDR3 DNA sequence: TGCGCCAGCAGCTTCGGACAGGGTGATAATGGCTACACCTTC. The encoded protein is CASSFGQGDNGYTF. The whole variable domain, filled in from reference TRBV5-1 and TRBJ1-2, reads KAGVTQTPRYLIKTRGQQVTLSCSPISGHRSVSWYQQTPGQGLQFLFEYFSETQRNKGNFPGRFSGRQFSNSRSEMNVSTLELGDSALYLCASSFGQGDNGYTFGSGTRLTVV.

Only a few counts were recorded for this clone. The V gene is TRBV19, the J gene TRBJ1-1; TRBD1 aligns across 7 bases. V shed 4 bases, J shed 8 bases, and the junction held 4 bases outside the gene matches. From germline, CDR1 is LNHDA and CDR2 SQIVND (reference sequence). CDR3 size: 12 residues. The CDR3 loop reads CASSTPTGEAFF. CDR3 coding DNA: TGTGCCAGTAGTACGCCGACAGGGGAAGCTTTCTTT.

The chain links TRBV6-1 to TRBJ1-6, with TRBD1 matching 7 bases. Unmatched junction bases numbered 6, after V lost 1 base and J lost 6 bases. The CDR3 runs to 16 residues. Germline CDR1 MNHNS, CDR2 SASEGT. This CDR3 reads CASSEEGGQSNSPLHF. CDR3 DNA sequence: TGTGCCAGCAGTGAAGAGGGGGGACAGAGTAATTCACCCCTCCACTTT.

The chain couples TRBV2 to TRBJ1-4, with TRBD1 matching 9 bases. The CDR3 runs 15 residues. Losses at the gene ends were 11 bases for V and 7 bases for J; bases not matched to a gene: 14. Germline assignment: CDR1 SNHLY and CDR2 FYNNEI. CDR3 sequence (DNA): TGTGCCGGACAACCTGGACAGGGGAAGGGTGAAAAACTGTTTTTT. Its protein is CAGQPGQGKGEKLFF.

The chain has TRBV3-1 (or the pseudogene TRBV3-2) and TRBJ2-3; no clear D gene. The CDR3 extends over 16 amino acids. Germline CDR1 is LGHDT and CDR2 is YNNKEL (reference sequence). V lost 0 bases and J 0 bases, leaving 10 bases between the germline ends. CDR3 loop: CASSQEQTLSTDTQYF. The CDR3 region has the DNA TGTGCCAGCAGCCAAGAACAGACGCTTAGCACAGATACGCAGTATTTT.

The rearrangement links TRBV10-2 to TRBJ1-5; D uncertain. Trimming left V 4 bases short and J 1 base short, with 5 bases between. The germline V gene encodes CDR1 WSHSY and CDR2 SAAADI. This CDR3 contains 13 residues. Here the CDR3 DNA reads TGCGCCAGCAGTGCTCAGAGCAATCAGCCCCAGCATTTT. This encodes CASSAQSNQPQHF.

V and J are TRBV19 and TRBJ2-7; TRBD1 matches 7 bases. Per germline, CDR1 LNHDA and CDR2 SQIVND (reference sequence). Germline trimming cut 10 bases from V and 2 bases from J; bases unmatched to any gene: 5. The CDR3 covers 12 residues. The CDR3 DNA sequence: TGTGCCACTGAGGGGGCGACCTACGAGCAGTACTTC. Translating gives CATEGATYEQYF.

The genes are TRBV5-4 and TRBJ2-5; 9 bases line up with TRBD2. Germline-derived CDR1 and CDR2 are SGHNT and YYREEE (reference sequence). V lost 0 bases and J lost 2; bases outside the gene matches: 5. This CDR3 has 16 amino acids. CDR3 coding DNA: TGTGCCAGCAGCTTGGCCTGGCGGGGGGGGCAAGAGACCCAGTACTTC. Residues: CASSLAWRGGQETQYF.

A single count supports this clone. The rearrangement uses TRBV7-2 and TRBJ2-5, with D possibly matching TRBD1 (5 bases). This CDR3 contains 14 residues. Trimming stripped 5 bases from V and 2 bases from J, with 12 bases between. CDR1 and CDR2 from the germline V gene are SGHTA and FQGNSA. The CDR3 region is CASSPRQKQETQYF. The CDR3 DNA sequence: TGTGCCAGCAGCCCAAGACAGAAACAAGAGACCCAGTACTTC.

Here the CDR3 reads CASSRGRGLGQPQHF. CDR3 coding DNA: TGTGCCAGCAGCCGCGGGAGGGGGCTAGGTCAGCCCCAGCATTTT. V is TRBV6-5 and J is TRBJ1-5; 7 nucleotides line up with TRBD1. The CDR3 loop spans 15 amino acids. CDR1 and CDR2 (germline): MNHEY, SVGAGI. J gave up 6 bases and V 6 bases, and 11 bases lay outside the gene matches.

This chain uses TRBV27 with TRBJ1-2, with TRBD1 as a possible D gene (6 bases). Deletions cut 5 bases from V and 1 base from J, with 14 bases between. The V gene's germline CDR1 is MNHEY and CDR2 SMNVEV (reference sequence). CDR3 length: 15 amino acids. CDR3 bases: TGTGCCAGCAGTACTACAGGGTTTCATAACTATGGCTACACCTTC. Translating gives CASSTTGFHNYGYTF.

The chain combines TRBV6-5 with TRBJ2-1; possible D gene TRBD2, 6 bases. The CDR3 is made up of 16 amino acids. Trimming shortened V by 0 bases and J by 6 bases, and 15 bases separated the two germline ends. Germline loops: CDR1 MNHEY, CDR2 SVGAGI. CDR3: CASSYSTPRGGNEQFF. DNA of the CDR3: TGTGCCAGCAGTTACTCGACGCCAAGGGGAGGCAATGAGCAGTTCTTC.

The rearrangement uses TRBV2 and TRBJ1-1, with unresolved D. Germline V gives CDR1 SNHLY, CDR2 FYNNEI. The CDR3 is made up of 13 amino acids. V shed 4 bases and J shed 2 bases, with 8 bases lying between them. Here the CDR3 reads CASSVSGNTEAFF. For the CDR3, the DNA is TGTGCCAGCAGTGTTTCCGGTAACACTGAAGCTTTCTTT.

This sequence joins TRBV15 and TRBJ2-5; 8 nucleotides line up with TRBD1. In germline, CDR1 is LNHNV, CDR2 YYDKDF (reference sequence). After removal of 3 bases from V and 2 bases from J, the junction contained 2 bases not matched to a gene. The CDR3 runs to 14 residues. CDR3 nucleotides: TGTGCCACCAGCAGTCGACAGGGGCAAGAGACCCAGTACTTC. Protein: CATSSRQGQETQYF.

This chain links TRBV7-9 with TRBJ1-1; TRBD1 might be the D (5 bases). Looked up from germline, CDR1 is SEHNR and CDR2 is FQNEAQ (reference sequence). Trimming pared 6 bases from V and 5 bases from J, leaving 13 bases between. This CDR3 is 13 amino acids long. The CDR3 DNA follows: TGTGCCAGCAGGTTGGACAAGGGGACTGAAGCTTTCTTT. This encodes CASRLDKGTEAFF.

The rearrangement links TRBV5-5 to TRBJ2-2; maybe TRBD1 (5 bases). V was clipped by 6 bases and J by 7 bases, with 13 bases between them. Germline CDR1 reads SGHKS; CDR2 reads YYEKEE (reference sequence). The CDR3 is made up of 13 amino acids. The CDR3 DNA reads TGTGCCAGCAACTTAGGGGCGGTCGGGGAGCTGTTTTTT. This encodes CASNLGAVGELFF.

J is TRBJ2-7 and V is TRBV7-3; 9 bases are shared with TRBD2. Germline CDR1 SGHTA, CDR2 FQGTGA. After removal of 4 bases from V and 0 bases from J, the junction contained 4 bases not matched to a gene. The CDR3 is made up of 15 amino acids. The CDR3 sequence: CASSSLAGDSYEQYF. For the CDR3, the DNA is TGTGCCAGCAGCTCTTTAGCGGGAGACTCCTACGAGCAGTACTTC.

This sequence joins TRBV19 and TRBJ1-2, with 10 bases fitting TRBD1. Germline V gives CDR1 LNHDA, CDR2 SQIVND (reference sequence). V shed 10 bases, J shed 4 bases, and the junction held 6 bases outside the gene matches. The CDR3 length is 13 residues. CDR3 sequence reads: CATSGTGAYGYTF. CDR3 DNA: TGTGCCACTTCCGGGACAGGGGCCTATGGCTACACCTTC.

The V call is TRBV10-1, the J call TRBJ1-4, with 8 bases fitting TRBD1. Germline loops: CDR1 WNHNN, CDR2 SYGVQD (reference sequence). The V and J ends lost 7 bases and 0 bases, in that order; junction bases with no gene match: 25. The CDR3 is 22 amino acids. The CDR3 loop reads CASTNKRGRDRSAPATNEKLFF. As DNA, the CDR3 is TGCGCCAGCACAAATAAGCGGGGCCGGGACAGGTCAGCGCCCGCAACTAATGAAAAACTGTTTTTT.

The V and J genes are TRBV28 and TRBJ1-5, with 9 bases fitting TRBD1. Germline V gene sequence: CDR1 MDHEN, CDR2 SYDVKM. The ends lost 5 bases at V and 2 bases at J; junction bases unmatched: 7. This CDR3 is built from 16 residues. The CDR3 reads CASSPRTGVGNQPQHF. The DNA for the CDR3 is TGTGCCAGCAGTCCGCGGACAGGGGTGGGCAATCAGCCCCAGCATTTT.

V gene TRBV5-1 combines with J gene TRBJ2-3; the match to TRBD2 covers 8 bases. The CDR3 loop spans 15 amino acids. Germline-derived CDR1 and CDR2 are SGHRS and YFSETQ. V dropped 2 bases and J dropped 5; count of bases not matched to a gene: 7. CDR3 nucleotides: TGCGCCAGCAGCTTCTCCCGACTAGCGAAAGATACGCAGTATTTT. It yields the protein CASSFSRLAKDTQYF.

This clone was seen only once. The rearrangement joins TRBV9 to TRBJ1-3, with 7 positions matching TRBD1. With 3 bases clipped from V and 4 bases from J, the junction kept 10 bases outside the gene matches. Germline CDR1 is SGDLS and CDR2 is YYNGEE. The CDR3 is 16 amino acids. CDR3 loop: CASSAGDRAGGNTIYF. In DNA form, the CDR3 reads TGTGCCAGCAGCGCGGGTGACAGGGCTGGAGGAAACACCATATATTTT.

The V and J genes are TRBV6-1 and TRBJ2-2; perhaps TRBD1 as D (5 bases). This CDR3 comprises 14 residues. Germline assignment: CDR1 MNHNS and CDR2 SASEGT. Trimming cost V 2 bases and J 5 bases, with 9 bases left between them. The CDR3 nucleotides read TGTGCCAGCAGTGAAACTAAGGGGACCGGGGAGCTGTTTTTT. As protein: CASSETKGTGELFF.

Concerning this clone itself: Relative to the germline gene, one junction end is altered; a read error may explain this. The rearrangement links TRBV5-1 to TRBJ2-1; D may correspond to TRBD1 or TRBD2 (6 bases each). The germline V gene encodes CDR1 SGHRS and CDR2 YFSETQ. The CDR3 contains 15 residues. The CDR3 is CASRLEGDPYNEQFF. The CDR3 DNA sequence: TGCGCCAGCAGGTTGGAGGGGGACCCCTACAATGAGCAGTTCTTC.

In nucleotides, the CDR3 is TGTGCCAGCACCACGGGGACAAGCACAGATACGCAGTATTTT. Amino acid sequence: CASTTGTSTDTQYF. V and J are TRBV11-2 and TRBJ2-3; perhaps TRBD1 as D (6 bases). The CDR3 contains 14 residues. Trimming shortened V by 7 bases and J by 0 bases, and 11 bases separated the two germline ends. Germline V gene data show CDR1 as SGHAT and CDR2 as FQNNGV.

The rearrangement uses TRBV5-4 and TRBJ2-7; TRBD2 aligns across 12 bases. The CDR3 is 15 amino acids. Germline V gene data show CDR1 as SGHNT and CDR2 as YYREEE (reference sequence). J was trimmed by 3 bases and V by 4 bases; bases with no gene match: 5. CDR3 bases: TGTGCCAGCAGCACCTGGACTAGCGGGAACTACGAGCAGTACTTC. It translates to CASSTWTSGNYEQYF.

J is TRBJ2-3 and V is TRBV2; TRBD2 might be the D (5 bases). V lost 6 bases, J lost 1 base, and 11 bases lay in between. Germline V lookup: CDR1 SNHLY, CDR2 FYNNEI. This CDR3 has 14 residues. DNA for the CDR3: TGTGCCAGCAGCGGCGGGCCGCGCACAGATACGCAGTATTTT. It translates to CASSGGPRTDTQYF. The complete variable domain, with remaining parts taken from reference TRBV2 and TRBJ2-3, reads EPEVTQTPSHQVTQMGQEVILRCVPISNHLYFYWYRQILGQKVEFLVSFYNNEISEKSEIFDDQFSVERPDGSNFTLKIRSTKLEDSAMYFCASSGGPRTDTQYFGPGTRLTVL.